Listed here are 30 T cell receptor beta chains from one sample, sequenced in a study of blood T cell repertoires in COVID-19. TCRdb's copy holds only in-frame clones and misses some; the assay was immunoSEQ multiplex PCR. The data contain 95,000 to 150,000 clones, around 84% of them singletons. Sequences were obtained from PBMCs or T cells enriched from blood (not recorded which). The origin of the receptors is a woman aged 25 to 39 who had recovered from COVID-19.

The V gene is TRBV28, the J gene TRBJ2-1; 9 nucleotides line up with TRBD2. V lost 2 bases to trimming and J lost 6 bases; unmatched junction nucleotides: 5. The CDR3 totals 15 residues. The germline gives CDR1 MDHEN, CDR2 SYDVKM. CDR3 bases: TGTGCCAGCAGTTTAGGGGGCGGGAGGGCCAATGAGCAGTTCTTC. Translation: CASSLGGGRANEQFF.

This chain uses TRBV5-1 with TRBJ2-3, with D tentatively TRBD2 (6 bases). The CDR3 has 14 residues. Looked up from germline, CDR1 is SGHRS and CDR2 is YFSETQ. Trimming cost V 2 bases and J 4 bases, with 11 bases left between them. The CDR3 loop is CASSFPGTADTQYF. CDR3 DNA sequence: TGCGCCAGCAGCTTTCCCGGGACTGCAGATACGCAGTATTTT.

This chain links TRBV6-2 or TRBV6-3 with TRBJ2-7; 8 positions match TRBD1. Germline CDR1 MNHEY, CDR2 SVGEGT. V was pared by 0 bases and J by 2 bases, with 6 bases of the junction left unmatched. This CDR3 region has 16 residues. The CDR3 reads CASSYSIEQGAYEQYF. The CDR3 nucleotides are TGTGCCAGCAGTTACTCGATAGAACAGGGGGCCTACGAGCAGTACTTC.

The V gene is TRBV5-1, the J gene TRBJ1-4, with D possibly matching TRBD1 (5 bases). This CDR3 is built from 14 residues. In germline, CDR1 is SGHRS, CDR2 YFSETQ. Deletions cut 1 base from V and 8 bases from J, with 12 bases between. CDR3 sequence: CASSLRSRAEKLFF. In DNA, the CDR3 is TGCGCCAGCAGCTTGCGGAGCAGGGCCGAAAAACTGTTTTTT.

This CDR3 reads CASSNTGHGELFF. As DNA, the CDR3 is TGTGCCAGCAGCAACACAGGCCACGGGGAGCTGTTTTTT. This chain joins TRBV7-2 and TRBJ2-2; tentative D call: TRBD1 (5 bases). The V gene's germline CDR1 is SGHTA and CDR2 FQGNSA. Trimming removed 5 bases from V and 7 bases from J, with 11 bases in between. The CDR3 loop spans 13 amino acids.

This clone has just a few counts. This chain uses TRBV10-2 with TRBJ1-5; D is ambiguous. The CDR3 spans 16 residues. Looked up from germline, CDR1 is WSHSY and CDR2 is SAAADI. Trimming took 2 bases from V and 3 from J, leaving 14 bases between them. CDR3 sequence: CASSEVRGRVNQPQHF. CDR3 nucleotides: TGCGCCAGCAGTGAGGTTCGTGGGCGAGTCAATCAGCCCCAGCATTTT.

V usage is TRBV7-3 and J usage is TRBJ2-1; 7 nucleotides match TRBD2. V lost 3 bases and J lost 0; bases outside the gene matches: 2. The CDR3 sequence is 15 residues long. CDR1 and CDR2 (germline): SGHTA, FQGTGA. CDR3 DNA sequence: TGTGCCAGCAGCTTTGGCGGGAGCTCCTACAATGAGCAGTTCTTC. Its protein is CASSFGGSSYNEQFF. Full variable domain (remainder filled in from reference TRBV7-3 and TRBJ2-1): GAGVSQTPSNKVTEKGKYVELRCDPISGHTALYWYRQSLGQGPEFLIYFQGTGAADDSGLPNDRFFAVRPEGSVSTLKIQRTERGDSAVYLCASSFGGSSYNEQFFGPGTRLTVL.

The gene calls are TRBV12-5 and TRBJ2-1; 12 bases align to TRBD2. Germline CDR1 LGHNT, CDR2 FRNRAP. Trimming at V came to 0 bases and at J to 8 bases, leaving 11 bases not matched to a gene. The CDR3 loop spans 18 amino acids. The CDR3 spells CASGLVLTETSGSDEQFF. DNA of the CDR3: TGTGCTAGTGGTTTGGTACTTACCGAGACTAGCGGGAGCGATGAGCAGTTCTTC.

The CDR3 here is CASSPWTEAGGYTF. The DNA for the CDR3 is TGTGCCAGCAGTCCCTGGACGGAGGCGGGCGGCTACACCTTC. The J gene is TRBJ1-2, the V gene TRBV11-2; D not resolved. Germline V gives CDR1 SGHAT, CDR2 FQNNGV. The CDR3 is 14 amino acids. Trimming cost V 6 bases and J 8 bases, with 19 bases left between them.

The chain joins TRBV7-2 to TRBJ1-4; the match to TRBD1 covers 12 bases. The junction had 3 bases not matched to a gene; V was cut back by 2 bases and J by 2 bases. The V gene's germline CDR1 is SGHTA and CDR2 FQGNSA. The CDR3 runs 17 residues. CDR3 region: CASSLLGQGATNEKLFF. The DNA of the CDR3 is TGTGCCAGCAGCTTATTGGGACAGGGGGCGACTAATGAAAAACTGTTTTTT.

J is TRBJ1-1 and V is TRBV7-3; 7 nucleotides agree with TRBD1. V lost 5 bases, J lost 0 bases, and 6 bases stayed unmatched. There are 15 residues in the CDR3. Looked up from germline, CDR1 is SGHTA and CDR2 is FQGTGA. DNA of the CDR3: TGTGCCAGCAGCCCAGACAGGGTTATGAACACTGAAGCTTTCTTT. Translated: CASSPDRVMNTEAFF.

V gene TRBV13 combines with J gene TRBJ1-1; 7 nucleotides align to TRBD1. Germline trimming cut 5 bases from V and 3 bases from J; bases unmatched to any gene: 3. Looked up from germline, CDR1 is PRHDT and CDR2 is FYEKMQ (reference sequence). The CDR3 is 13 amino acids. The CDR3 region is CASSPDRDTEAFF. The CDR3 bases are TGTGCCAGCAGCCCCGACAGGGACACTGAAGCTTTCTTT. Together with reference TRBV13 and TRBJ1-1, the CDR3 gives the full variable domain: AAGVIQSPRHLIKEKRETATLKCYPIPRHDTVYWYQQGPGQDPQFLISFYEKMQSDKGSIPDRFSAQQFSDYHSELNMSSLELGDSALYFCASSPDRDTEAFFGQGTRLTVV.

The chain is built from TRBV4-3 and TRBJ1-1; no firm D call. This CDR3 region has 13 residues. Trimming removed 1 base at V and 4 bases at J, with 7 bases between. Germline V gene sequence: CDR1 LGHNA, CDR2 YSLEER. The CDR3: CASSQVPGTEAFF. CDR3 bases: TGCGCCAGCAGCCAAGTCCCGGGCACTGAAGCTTTCTTT.

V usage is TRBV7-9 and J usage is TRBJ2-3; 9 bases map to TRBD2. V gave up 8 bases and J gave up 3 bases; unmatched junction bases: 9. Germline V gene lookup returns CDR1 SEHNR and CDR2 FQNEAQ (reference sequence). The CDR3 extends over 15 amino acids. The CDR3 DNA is TGTGCCAGCGGGGGTGCTAGCGGGATTACAGATACGCAGTATTTT. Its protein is CASGGASGITDTQYF. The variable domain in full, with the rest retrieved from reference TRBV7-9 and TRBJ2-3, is DTGVSQNPRHKITKRGQNVTFRCDPISEHNRLYWYRQTLGQGPEFLTYFQNEAQLEKSRLLSDRFSAERPKGSFSTLEIQRTEQGDSAMYLCASGGASGITDTQYFGPGTRLTVL.

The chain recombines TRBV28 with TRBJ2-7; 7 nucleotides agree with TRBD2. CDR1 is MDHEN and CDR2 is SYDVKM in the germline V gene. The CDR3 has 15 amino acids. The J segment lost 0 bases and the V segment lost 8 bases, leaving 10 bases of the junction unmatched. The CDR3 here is CASAGASGGSYEQYF. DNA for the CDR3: TGTGCCAGCGCCGGGGCTAGCGGAGGCTCCTACGAGCAGTACTTC.

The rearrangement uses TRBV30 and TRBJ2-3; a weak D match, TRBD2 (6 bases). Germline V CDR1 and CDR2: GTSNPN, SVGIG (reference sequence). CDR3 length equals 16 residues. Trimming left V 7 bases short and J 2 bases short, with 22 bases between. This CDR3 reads CAYEAGSLSVTDTQYF. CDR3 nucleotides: TGTGCCTATGAGGCGGGGAGTTTGTCAGTCACAGATACGCAGTATTTT.

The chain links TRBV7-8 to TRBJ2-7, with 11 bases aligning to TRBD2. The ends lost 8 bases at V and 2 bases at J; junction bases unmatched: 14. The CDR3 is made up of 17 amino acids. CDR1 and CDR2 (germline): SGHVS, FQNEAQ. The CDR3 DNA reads TGTGCCAGCTCGAAGCGGCCTAGCGGGAGGTTAACCTACGAGCAGTACTTC. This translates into CASSKRPSGRLTYEQYF.

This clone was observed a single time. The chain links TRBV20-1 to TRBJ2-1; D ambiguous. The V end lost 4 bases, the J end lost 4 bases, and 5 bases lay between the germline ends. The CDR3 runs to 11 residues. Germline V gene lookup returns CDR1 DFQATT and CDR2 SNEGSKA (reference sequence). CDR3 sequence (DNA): TGCAGTGCTACCCCGTACAATGAGCAGTTCTTC. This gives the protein CSATPYNEQFF.

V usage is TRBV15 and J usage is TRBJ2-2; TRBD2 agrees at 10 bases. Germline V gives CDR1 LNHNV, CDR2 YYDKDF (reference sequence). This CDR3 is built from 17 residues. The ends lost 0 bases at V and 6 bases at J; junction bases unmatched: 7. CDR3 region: CATSREKASGSAGELFF. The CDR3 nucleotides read TGTGCCACCAGCAGAGAGAAGGCTAGCGGGAGCGCCGGGGAGCTGTTTTTT.

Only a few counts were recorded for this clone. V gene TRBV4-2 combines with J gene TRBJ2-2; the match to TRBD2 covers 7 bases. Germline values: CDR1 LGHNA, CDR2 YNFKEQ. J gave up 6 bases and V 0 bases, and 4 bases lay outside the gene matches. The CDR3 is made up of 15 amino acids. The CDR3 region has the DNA TGTGCCAGCAGCCAAGATGGACTAGTGGCCGGGGAGCTGTTTTTT. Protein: CASSQDGLVAGELFF.

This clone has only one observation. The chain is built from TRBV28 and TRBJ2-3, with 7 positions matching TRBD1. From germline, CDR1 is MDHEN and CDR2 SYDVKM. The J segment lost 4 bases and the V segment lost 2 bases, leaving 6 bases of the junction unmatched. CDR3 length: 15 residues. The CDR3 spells CASSLRQGSADTQYF. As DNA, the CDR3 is TGTGCCAGCAGTTTACGACAGGGTTCGGCAGATACGCAGTATTTT.

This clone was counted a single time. The CDR3 nucleotides are TGTGCCAGCAGCCCCGTTAGGGGAGGTCGGGGCCGGGGGACTGAAGCTTTCTTT. This codes for CASSPVRGGRGRGTEAFF. The rearrangement links TRBV7-8 to TRBJ1-1; TRBD1 is a possible D gene (5 bases). Trimming stripped 5 bases from V and 5 bases from J, with 27 bases between. CDR3 length: 18 amino acids. Germline values: CDR1 SGHVS, CDR2 FQNEAQ.

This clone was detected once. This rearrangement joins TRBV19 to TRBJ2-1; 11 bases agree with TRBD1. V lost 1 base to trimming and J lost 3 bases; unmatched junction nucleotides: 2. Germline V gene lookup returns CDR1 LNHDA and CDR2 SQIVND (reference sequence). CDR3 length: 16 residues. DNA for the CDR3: TGTGCCAGTAGTATAGGGGGGACAGGGGGCTACAATGAGCAGTTCTTC. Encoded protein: CASSIGGTGGYNEQFF.

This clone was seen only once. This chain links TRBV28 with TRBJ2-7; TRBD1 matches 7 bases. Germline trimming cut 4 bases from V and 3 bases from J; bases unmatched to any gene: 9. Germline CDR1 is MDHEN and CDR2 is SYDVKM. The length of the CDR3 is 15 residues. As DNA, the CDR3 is TGTGCCAGCAGTTCCCGACAGGGTAGGGGCTACGAGCAGTACTTC. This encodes CASSSRQGRGYEQYF.

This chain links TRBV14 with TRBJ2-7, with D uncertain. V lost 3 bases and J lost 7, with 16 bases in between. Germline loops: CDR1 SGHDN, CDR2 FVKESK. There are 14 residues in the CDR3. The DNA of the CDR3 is TGTGCCAGCAGCCAGCGGTTTGGTTTGCGGGAGCAGTACTTC. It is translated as CASSQRFGLREQYF.

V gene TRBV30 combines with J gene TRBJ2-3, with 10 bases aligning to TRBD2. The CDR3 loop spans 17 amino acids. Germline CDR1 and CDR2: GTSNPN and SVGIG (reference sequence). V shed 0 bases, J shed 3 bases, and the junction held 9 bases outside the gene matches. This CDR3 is CAWSVAGGPGLTDTQYF. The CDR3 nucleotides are TGTGCCTGGAGTGTAGCGGGAGGGCCGGGTTTAACAGATACGCAGTATTTT.

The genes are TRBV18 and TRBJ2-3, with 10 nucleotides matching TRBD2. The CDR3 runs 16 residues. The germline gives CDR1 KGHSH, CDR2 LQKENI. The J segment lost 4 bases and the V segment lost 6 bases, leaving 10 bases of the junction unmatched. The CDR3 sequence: CASSQITSGDADTQYF. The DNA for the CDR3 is TGTGCCAGCTCCCAGATTACTAGCGGGGATGCAGATACGCAGTATTTT.

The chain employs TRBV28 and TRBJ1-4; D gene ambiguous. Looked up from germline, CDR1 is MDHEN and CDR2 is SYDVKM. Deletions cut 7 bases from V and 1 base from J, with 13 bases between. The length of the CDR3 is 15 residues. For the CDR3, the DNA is TGTGCCAGCACCATCCCCGGCGGAACTAATGAAAAACTGTTTTTT. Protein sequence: CASTIPGGTNEKLFF.

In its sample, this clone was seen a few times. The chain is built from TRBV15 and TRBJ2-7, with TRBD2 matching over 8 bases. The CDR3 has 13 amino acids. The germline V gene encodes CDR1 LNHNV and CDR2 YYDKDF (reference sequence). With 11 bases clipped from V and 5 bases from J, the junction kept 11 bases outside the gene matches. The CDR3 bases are TGTGCCGCCTCGGGGGGGGAGTCTAACGAGCAGTACTTC. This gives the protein CAASGGESNEQYF.

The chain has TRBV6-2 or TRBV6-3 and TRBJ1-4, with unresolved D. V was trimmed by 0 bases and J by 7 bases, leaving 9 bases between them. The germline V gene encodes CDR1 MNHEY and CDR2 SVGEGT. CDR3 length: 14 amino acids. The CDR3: CASSYSRAGEKLFF. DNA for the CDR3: TGTGCCAGCAGTTACTCGAGAGCGGGTGAAAAACTGTTTTTT.